The present T cell receptor (beta chain) was sequenced within a study of naive and memory T cell subsets. The CDR3 length is 15 residues. Per the germline V gene, CDR1 is DFQATT and CDR2 is SNEGSKA (reference sequence). Trimming stripped 3 bases from V and 0 bases from J, with 13 bases between. Two oligonucleotides, mixed equimolar, formed the beta constant-region primer covering TRBC1 and TRBC2. Via MiXCR, TCRdb re-called the UMI-ligation and nested PCR reads, giving one row per CDR3 protein. This table holds approximately 140,000 distinct CDR3 sequences, approximately 15% found once. The rearrangement joins TRBV20-1 to TRBJ2-3; tentatively, D is TRBD1 or TRBD2 (5 bases each). The clonotype originates from a human donor in good health. Source material: naive CD4+ T cells from blood. This CDR3 reads CSASPGSGSTDTQYF. As DNA, the CDR3 is TGCAGTGCTAGCCCAGGGAGCGGTAGCACAGATACGCAGTATTTT.